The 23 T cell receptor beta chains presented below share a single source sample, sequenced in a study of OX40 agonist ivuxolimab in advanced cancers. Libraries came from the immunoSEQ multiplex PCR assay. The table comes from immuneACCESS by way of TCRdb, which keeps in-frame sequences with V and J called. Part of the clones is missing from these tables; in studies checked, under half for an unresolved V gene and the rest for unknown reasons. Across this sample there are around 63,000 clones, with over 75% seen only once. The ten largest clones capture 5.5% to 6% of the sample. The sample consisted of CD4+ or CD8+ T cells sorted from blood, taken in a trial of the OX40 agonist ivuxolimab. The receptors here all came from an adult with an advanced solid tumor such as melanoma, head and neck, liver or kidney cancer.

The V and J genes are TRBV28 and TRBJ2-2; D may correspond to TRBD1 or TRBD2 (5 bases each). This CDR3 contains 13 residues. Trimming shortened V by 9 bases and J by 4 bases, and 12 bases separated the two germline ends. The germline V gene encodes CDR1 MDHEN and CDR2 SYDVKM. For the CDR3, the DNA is TGTGCCAGTCGACGGGGCGGCACCGGGGAGCTGTTTTTT. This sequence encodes CASRRGGTGELFF.

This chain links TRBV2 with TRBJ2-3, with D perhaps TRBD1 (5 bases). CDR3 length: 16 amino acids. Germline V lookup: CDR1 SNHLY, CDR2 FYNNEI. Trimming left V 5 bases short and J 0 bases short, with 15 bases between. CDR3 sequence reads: CASSIQGPISTDTQYF. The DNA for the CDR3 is TGTGCCAGCAGTATCCAGGGCCCTATTAGCACAGATACGCAGTATTTT.

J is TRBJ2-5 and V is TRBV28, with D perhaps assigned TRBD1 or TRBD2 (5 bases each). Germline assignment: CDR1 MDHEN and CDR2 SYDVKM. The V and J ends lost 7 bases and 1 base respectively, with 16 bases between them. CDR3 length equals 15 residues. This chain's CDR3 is CASTFGAAIQETQYF. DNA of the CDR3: TGTGCCAGCACCTTCGGGGCGGCTATCCAAGAGACCCAGTACTTC. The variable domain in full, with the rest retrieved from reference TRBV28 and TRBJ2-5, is DVKVTQSSRYLVKRTGEKVFLECVQDMDHENMFWYRQDPGLGLRLIYFSYDVKMKEKGDIPEGYSVSREKKERFSLILESASTNQTSMYLCASTFGAAIQETQYFGPGTRLLVL.

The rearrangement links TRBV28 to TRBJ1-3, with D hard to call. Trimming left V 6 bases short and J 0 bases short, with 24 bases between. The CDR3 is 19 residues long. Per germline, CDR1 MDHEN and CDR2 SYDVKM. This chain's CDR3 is CASRVSLGRDLSSGNTIYF. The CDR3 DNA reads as TGTGCCAGCAGAGTCTCACTCGGACGGGATCTCTCCTCTGGAAACACCATATATTTT.

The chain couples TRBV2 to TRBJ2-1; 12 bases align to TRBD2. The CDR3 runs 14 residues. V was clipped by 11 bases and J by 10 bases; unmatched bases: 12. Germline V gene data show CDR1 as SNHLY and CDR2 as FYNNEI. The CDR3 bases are TGTGCCTTCGAGACTAGCGGGGGCCCACGGGAGCAGTTCTTC. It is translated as CAFETSGGPREQFF.

Here the CDR3 DNA reads TGCGCCAGCAGCCAAGTGGCGGGAGACAGCGAGCAGTACTTC. This codes for CASSQVAGDSEQYF. The chain is built from TRBV4-3 and TRBJ2-7, with TRBD2 matching 7 bases. V lost 1 base to trimming and J lost 6 bases; unmatched junction nucleotides: 6. The CDR3 is 14 amino acids. Germline V CDR1 and CDR2: LGHNA, YSLEER.

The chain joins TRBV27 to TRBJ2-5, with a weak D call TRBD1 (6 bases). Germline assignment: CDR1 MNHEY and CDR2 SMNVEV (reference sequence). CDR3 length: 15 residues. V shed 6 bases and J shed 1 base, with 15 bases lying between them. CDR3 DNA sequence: TGTGCCAGCAGCTTTACGACAGGTAGCCAAGAGACCCAGTACTTC. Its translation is CASSFTTGSQETQYF.

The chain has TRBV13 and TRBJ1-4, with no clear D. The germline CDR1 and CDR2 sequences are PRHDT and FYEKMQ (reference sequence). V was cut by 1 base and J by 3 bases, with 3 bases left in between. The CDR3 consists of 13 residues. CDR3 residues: CASSLAANEKLFF. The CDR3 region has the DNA TGTGCCAGCAGCTTAGCTGCTAATGAAAAACTGTTTTTT.

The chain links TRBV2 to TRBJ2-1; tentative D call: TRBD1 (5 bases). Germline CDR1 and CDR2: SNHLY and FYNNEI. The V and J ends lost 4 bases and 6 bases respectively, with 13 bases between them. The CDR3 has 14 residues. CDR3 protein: CASSVVRTSNEQFF. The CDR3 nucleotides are TGTGCCAGCAGTGTAGTGAGGACATCCAATGAGCAGTTCTTC.

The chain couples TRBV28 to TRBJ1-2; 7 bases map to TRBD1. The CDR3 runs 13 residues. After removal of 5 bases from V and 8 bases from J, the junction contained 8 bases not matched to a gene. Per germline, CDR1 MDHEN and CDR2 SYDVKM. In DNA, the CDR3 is TGTGCCAGCAGTATACAGGGGCCCACCGGCTACACCTTC. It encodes CASSIQGPTGYTF.

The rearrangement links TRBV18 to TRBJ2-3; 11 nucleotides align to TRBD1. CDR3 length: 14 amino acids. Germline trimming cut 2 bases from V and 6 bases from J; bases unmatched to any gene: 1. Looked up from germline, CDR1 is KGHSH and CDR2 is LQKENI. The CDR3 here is CASSPGTGGDTQYF. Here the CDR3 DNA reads TGTGCCAGCTCACCAGGGACAGGGGGTGATACGCAGTATTTT.

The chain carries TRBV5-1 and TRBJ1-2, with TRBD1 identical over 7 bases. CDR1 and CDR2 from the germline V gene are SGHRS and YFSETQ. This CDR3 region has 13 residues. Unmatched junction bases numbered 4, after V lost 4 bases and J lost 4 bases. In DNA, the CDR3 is TGCGCCAGCAGCAAGGGACAGAGCTATGGCTACACCTTC. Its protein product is CASSKGQSYGYTF.

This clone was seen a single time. This chain's CDR3 is CASSPSGGMSSYEQYF. For the CDR3, the DNA is TGTGCCAGCAGTCCCTCGGGGGGGATGAGTTCCTACGAGCAGTACTTC. The chain links TRBV7-3 to TRBJ2-7, with 8 nucleotides matching TRBD2. This CDR3 has 16 residues. J gave up 1 base and V 6 bases, and 11 bases lay outside the gene matches. Per germline, CDR1 SGHTA and CDR2 FQGTGA.

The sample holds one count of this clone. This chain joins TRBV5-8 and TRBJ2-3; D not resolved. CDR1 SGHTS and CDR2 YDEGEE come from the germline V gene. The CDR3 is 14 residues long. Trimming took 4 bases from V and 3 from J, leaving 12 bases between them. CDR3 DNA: TGTGCCAGCAGCATCCGATACTGGACAGATACGCAGTATTTT. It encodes CASSIRYWTDTQYF.

The CDR3 spells CASSEWLADTQYF. CDR3 bases: TGTGCCAGCAGTGAATGGCTCGCAGATACGCAGTATTTT. V and J are TRBV25-1 and TRBJ2-3; D remains unclear. V lost 1 base, J lost 4 bases, and 6 bases lay in between. Germline V gene data show CDR1 as MGHDK and CDR2 as SYGVNS. The CDR3 length is 13 residues. Full variable domain (outside the CDR3, taken from reference TRBV25-1 and TRBJ2-3): EADIYQTPRYLVIGTGKKITLECSQTMGHDKMYWYQQDPGMELHLIHYSYGVNSTEKGDLSSESTVSRIRTEHFPLTLESARPSHTSQYLCASSEWLADTQYFGPGTRLTVL.

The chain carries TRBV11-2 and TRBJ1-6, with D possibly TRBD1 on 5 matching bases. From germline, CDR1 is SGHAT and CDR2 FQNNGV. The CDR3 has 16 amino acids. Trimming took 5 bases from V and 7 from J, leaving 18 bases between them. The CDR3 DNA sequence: TGTGCCAGCAGCCCCCGGAGCGGACACCCAAATTCACCCCTCCACTTT. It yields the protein CASSPRSGHPNSPLHF.

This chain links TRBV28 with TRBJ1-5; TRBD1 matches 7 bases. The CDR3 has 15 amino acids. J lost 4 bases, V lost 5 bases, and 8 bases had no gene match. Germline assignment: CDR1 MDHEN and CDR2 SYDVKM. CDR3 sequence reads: CASSSPGGYNQPQHF. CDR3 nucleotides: TGTGCCAGCAGTAGCCCAGGGGGTTATAATCAGCCCCAGCATTTT.

CDR3 nucleotides: TGTGCCAGCAGGGGACGTTCCGGGGGGAAAACCGGGGAGCTGTTTTTT. Residues: CASRGRSGGKTGELFF. The chain uses TRBV6-6 and TRBJ2-2; 7 bases are shared with TRBD2. The CDR3 has 16 amino acids. From germline, CDR1 is MNHNY and CDR2 SVGAGI (reference sequence). V was clipped by 6 bases and J by 5 bases; unmatched bases: 12.

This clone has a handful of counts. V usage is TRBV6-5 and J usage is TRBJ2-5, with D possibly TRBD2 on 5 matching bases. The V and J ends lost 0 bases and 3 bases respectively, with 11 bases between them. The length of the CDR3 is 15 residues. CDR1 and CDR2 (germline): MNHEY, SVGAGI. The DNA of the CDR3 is TGTGCCAGCAGTTACTCCGAACTAGAAAAAGAGACCCAGTACTTC. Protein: CASSYSELEKETQYF.

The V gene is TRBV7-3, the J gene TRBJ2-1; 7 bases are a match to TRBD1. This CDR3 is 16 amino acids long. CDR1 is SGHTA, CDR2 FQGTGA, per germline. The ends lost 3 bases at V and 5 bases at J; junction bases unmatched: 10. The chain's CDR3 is CASSFGRTGLHNEQFF. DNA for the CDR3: TGTGCCAGCAGCTTCGGCCGGACAGGCCTCCACAATGAGCAGTTCTTC.

CDR3 sequence: CASRLPQSSGNTIYF. The CDR3 region has the DNA TGTGCCAGTAGATTGCCCCAGAGCTCTGGAAACACCATATATTTT. The V gene is TRBV19, the J gene TRBJ1-3; D unclear. The CDR3 has 15 residues. Germline V gives CDR1 LNHDA, CDR2 SQIVND (reference sequence). The V and J ends lost 6 bases and 0 bases respectively, with 12 bases between them.

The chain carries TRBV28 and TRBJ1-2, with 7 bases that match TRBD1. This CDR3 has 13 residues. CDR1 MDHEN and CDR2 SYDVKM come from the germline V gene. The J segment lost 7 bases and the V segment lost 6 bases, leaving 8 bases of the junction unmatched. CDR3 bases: TGTGCCAGCAGGACCAGGGGGGCTGGTGGCTACACCTTC. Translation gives CASRTRGAGGYTF.

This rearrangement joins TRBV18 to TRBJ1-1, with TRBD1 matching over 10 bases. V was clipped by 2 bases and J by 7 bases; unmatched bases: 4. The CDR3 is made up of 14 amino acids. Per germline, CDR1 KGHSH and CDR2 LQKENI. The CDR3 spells CASSPGTGVGEAFF. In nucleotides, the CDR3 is TGTGCCAGCTCACCAGGGACAGGGGTAGGTGAAGCTTTCTTT.